This TCR beta chain originates from a study of molecular identifiers for immune sequencing clone quantification. The length of the CDR3 is 13 residues. The germline V gene encodes CDR1 SQVTM and CDR2 ANQGSEA. V was cut by 8 bases and J by 2 bases, with 16 bases left in between. Study outcomes and limitations: Reportedly, one cell's Jurkat TCR RNA was detected within 1,100,000 naive CD8 cells.

The authors built bulk TCR libraries by previously described methods with listed TCR primers. TCRdb independently ran MiXCR on the PCR reads; one entry per CDR3 protein. The data show about 330,000 distinct CDR3 sequences, under 25% seen once. In its sample, this clonotype was seen many times. What it recognizes is unknown. Sequenced material: naive CD8+ T cells from blood, with Jurkat cell RNA spiked in. Subset specified: FACS-sorted CD8+CD4-CCR7+CD45RA+ naive T cells. This TCR was recovered from a human donor in good health. Some libraries in this study had Jurkat cell RNA spiked in. The rearrangement links TRBV29-1 to TRBJ2-7; tentative D call: TRBD1 (6 bases). The CDR3, as DNA: TGCAGCATGAGGTGCCGGGACACCTACGAGCAGTACTTC. This sequence encodes CSMRCRDTYEQYF.